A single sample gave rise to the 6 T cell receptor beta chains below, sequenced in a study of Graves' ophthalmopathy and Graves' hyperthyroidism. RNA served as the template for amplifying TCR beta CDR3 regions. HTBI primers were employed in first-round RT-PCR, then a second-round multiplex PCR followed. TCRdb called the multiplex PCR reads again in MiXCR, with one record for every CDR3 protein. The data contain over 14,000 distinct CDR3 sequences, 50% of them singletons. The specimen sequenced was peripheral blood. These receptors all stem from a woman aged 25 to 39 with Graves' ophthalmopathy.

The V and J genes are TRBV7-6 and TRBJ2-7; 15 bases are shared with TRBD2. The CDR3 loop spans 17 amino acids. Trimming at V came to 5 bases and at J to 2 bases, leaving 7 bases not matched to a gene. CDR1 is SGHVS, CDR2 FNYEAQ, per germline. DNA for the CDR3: TGTGCCAGCAGCCAGGGGACTAGCGGGAGGAGCACCTACGAGCAGTACTTC. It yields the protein CASSQGTSGRSTYEQYF.

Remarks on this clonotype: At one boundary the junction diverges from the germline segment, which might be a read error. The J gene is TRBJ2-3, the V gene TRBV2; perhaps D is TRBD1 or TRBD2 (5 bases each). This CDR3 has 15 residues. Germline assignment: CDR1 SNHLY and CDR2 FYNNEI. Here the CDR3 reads CTSRQGRGRRNTQYF. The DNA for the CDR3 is TGTACCAGCAGGCAGGGACGGGGAAGGAGAAATACGCAGTATTTT.

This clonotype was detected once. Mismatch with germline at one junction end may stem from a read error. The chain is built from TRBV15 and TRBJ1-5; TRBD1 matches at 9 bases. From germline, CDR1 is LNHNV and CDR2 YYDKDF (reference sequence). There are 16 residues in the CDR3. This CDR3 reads CASSATGGHSNQPQHF. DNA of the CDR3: TGTGCCAGCAGCGCAACAGGGGGCCATAGCAATCAGCCCCAGCATTTT.

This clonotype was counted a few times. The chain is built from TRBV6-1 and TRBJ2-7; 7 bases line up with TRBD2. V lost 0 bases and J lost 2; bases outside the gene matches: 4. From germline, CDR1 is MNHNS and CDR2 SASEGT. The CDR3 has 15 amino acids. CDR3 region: CASSEASSGAYEQYF. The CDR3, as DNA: TGTGCCAGCAGTGAAGCTTCCAGCGGGGCCTACGAGCAGTACTTC.

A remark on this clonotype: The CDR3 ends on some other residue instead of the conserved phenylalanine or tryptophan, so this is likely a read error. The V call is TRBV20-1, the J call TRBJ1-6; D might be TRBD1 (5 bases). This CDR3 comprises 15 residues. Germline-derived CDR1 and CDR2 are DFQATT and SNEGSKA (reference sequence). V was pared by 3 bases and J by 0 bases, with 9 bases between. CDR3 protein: CSARTARSYNSPLHC. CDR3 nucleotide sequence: TGCAGTGCTAGGACAGCTCGCTCCTATAATTCACCCCTCCACTGT.

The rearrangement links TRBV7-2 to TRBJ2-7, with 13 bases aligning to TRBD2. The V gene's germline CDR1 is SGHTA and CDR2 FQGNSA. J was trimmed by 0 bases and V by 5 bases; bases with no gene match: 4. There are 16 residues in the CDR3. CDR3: CASSPTSGRSSYEQYF. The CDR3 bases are TGTGCCAGCAGCCCGACTAGCGGGAGGAGCTCCTACGAGCAGTACTTC.